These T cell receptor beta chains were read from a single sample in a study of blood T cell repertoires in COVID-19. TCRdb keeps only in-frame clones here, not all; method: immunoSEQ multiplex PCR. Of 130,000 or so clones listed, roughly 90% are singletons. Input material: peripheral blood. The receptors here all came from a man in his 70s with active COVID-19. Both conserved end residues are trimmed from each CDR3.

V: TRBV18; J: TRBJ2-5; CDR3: ASSQGRQETQY
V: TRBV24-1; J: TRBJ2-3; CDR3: ATSDTGYTQY
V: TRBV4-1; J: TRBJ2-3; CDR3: ASSQDPDEDTQY
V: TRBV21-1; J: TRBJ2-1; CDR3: ASSKGSLAYNEQF
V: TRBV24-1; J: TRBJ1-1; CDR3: ATSATGDTEAF
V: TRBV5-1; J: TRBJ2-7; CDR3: ASSFVAQGSYEQY
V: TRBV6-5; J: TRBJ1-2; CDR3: ASLQDQGSRGYT
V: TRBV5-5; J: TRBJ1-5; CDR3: ASSLGQGGQPQH
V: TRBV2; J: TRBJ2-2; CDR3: ASSGQISNTGELF
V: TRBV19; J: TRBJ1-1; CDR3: ATRVIGNTEAF
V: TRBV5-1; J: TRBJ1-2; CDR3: ASSPYDRANYGYT
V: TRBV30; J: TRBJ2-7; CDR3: AWSVRASGRAYEQY
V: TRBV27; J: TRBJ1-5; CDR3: ASSRQFNQPQH
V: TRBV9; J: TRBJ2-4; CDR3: ASSVGASAKNIQY
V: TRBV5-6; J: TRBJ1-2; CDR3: ASSPYENYGYT
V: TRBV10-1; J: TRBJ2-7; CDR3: ASSDLAHSYEQY
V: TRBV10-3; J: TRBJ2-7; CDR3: AISSGTGFDEQY
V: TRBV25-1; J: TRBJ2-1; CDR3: ASSVLGTSGRNEQF